The 11 T cell receptor beta chains given below trace back to one sample, sequenced in a study of blood T cell repertoires in COVID-19. TCRdb's copy holds only in-frame clones and misses some; the assay was immunoSEQ multiplex PCR. The sample has around 80,000 clones; around 80% are singletons. Material for sequencing was peripheral blood. The source of these receptors is a man at least 80 years old with acute or convalescent COVID-19.

This clone has more than one count but fewer than ten. The V gene is TRBV19, the J gene TRBJ2-1; TRBD2 is a possible D gene (6 bases). Germline CDR1 and CDR2: LNHDA and SQIVND (reference sequence). Trimming took off 1 base at V and 5 bases at J, with 15 bases between the two ends. The CDR3 extends over 16 amino acids. The CDR3 nucleotides read TGTGCCAGTAGTATAGGCATAAGCGGGCGAAACAATGAGCAGTTCTTC. Translation: CASSIGISGRNNEQFF.

V and J are TRBV28 and TRBJ1-5; D gene uncertain. The germline V gene encodes CDR1 MDHEN and CDR2 SYDVKM. V shed 5 bases and J shed 9 bases, with 8 bases lying between them. The CDR3 is made up of 11 amino acids. Here the CDR3 DNA reads TGTGCCAGCAGTCCCTCAGGGCCCCAGCATTTT. This translates into CASSPSGPQHF.

This clone has a single count. A read error may account for a junction end that differs from germline. V and J are TRBV7-7 and TRBJ2-1, with TRBD2 as a possible D gene (6 bases). From germline, CDR1 is SSHAT and CDR2 FNYEAQ (reference sequence). The CDR3 covers 16 residues. The CDR3 loop is CASSLASDWRGDEQFF. The CDR3 DNA follows: TGTGCTAGCAGCTTAGCGTCGGACTGGCGGGGCGATGAGCAGTTCTTC.

V is TRBV12-3 or TRBV12-4 and J is TRBJ1-5; D is undetermined. Trimming left V 2 bases short and J 7 bases short, with 6 bases between. This CDR3 comprises 12 residues. CDR3 loop: CASSLSQQPQHF. In nucleotides, the CDR3 is TGTGCCAGCAGTTTATCGCAGCAGCCCCAGCATTTT.

The genes are TRBV7-8 and TRBJ2-7; no reliable D call. This CDR3 region has 14 residues. V shed 3 bases and J shed 0 bases, with 9 bases lying between them. CDR1 and CDR2 from the germline V gene are SGHVS and FQNEAQ. Written as DNA, the CDR3 is TGTGCCAGCAGCTTGTCCATGAGCTCCTACGAGCAGTACTTC. This translates into CASSLSMSSYEQYF. Using reference TRBV7-8 and TRBJ2-7 for the parts outside the CDR3, the full variable domain is GAGVSQSPRYKVAKRGQDVALRCDPISGHVSLFWYQQALGQGPEFLTYFQNEAQLDKSGLPSDRFFAERPEGSVSTLKIQRTQQEDSAVYLCASSLSMSSYEQYFGPGTRLTVT.

The chain has TRBV18 and TRBJ1-5; D is possibly TRBD1 (6 bases). Looked up from germline, CDR1 is KGHSH and CDR2 is LQKENI. V was shortened by 0 bases and J by 0 bases, with 12 bases between the two germline ends. The CDR3 extends over 17 amino acids. CDR3: CASSPPNTGYSNQPQHF. DNA for the CDR3: TGTGCCAGCTCACCACCTAACACAGGGTATAGCAATCAGCCCCAGCATTTT.

The chain combines TRBV6-5 with TRBJ1-1; D remains ambiguous. This CDR3 has 15 amino acids. The germline V gene has CDR1 MNHEY and CDR2 SVGAGI. Trimming removed 0 bases from V and 2 bases from J, with 10 bases in between. The CDR3 DNA follows: TGTGCCAGCAGTTACTCCCGACACGGTAACACTGAAGCTTTCTTT. Its protein product is CASSYSRHGNTEAFF.

The CDR3 loop reads CASSYTDTQYF. The CDR3 DNA sequence: TGTGCCAGCAGCTACACAGATACGCAGTATTTT. This sequence joins TRBV14 and TRBJ2-3; D remains unclear. CDR1 is SGHDN, CDR2 FVKESK, per germline. CDR3 length equals 11 residues. With 5 bases removed from V and 2 bases from J, the gap between germline ends came to 2 bases.

The chain couples TRBV19 to TRBJ2-3, with 7 bases aligning to TRBD2. V lost 7 bases and J lost 1; bases outside the gene matches: 8. The length of the CDR3 is 15 residues. Germline-derived CDR1 and CDR2 are LNHDA and SQIVND (reference sequence). The CDR3 sequence: CASTRVAGGTDTQYF. DNA for the CDR3: TGTGCCAGTACTCGGGTTGCGGGGGGCACAGATACGCAGTATTTT. Combining the CDR3 with reference TRBV19 and TRBJ2-3 gives the whole variable domain DGGITQSPKYLFRKEGQNVTLSCEQNLNHDAMYWYRQDPGQGLRLIYYSQIVNDFQKGDIAEGYSVSREKKESFPLTVTSAQKNPTAFYLCASTRVAGGTDTQYFGPGTRLTVL.

The chain employs TRBV3-1 (or the pseudogene TRBV3-2) and TRBJ2-2; D is ambiguous. Germline V gene data show CDR1 as LGHDT and CDR2 as YNNKEL (reference sequence). CDR3 size: 13 residues. Trimming took 2 bases from V and 3 from J, leaving 4 bases between them. The CDR3 region has the DNA TGTGCCAGCAGCCAACCGTACACCGGGGAGCTGTTTTTT. Protein product: CASSQPYTGELFF.

This rearrangement joins TRBV5-1 to TRBJ2-2; 8 bases are shared with TRBD1. Per germline, CDR1 SGHRS and CDR2 YFSETQ. There are 15 residues in the CDR3. The J segment lost 4 bases and the V segment lost 4 bases, leaving 6 bases of the junction unmatched. The CDR3 region has the DNA TGCGCCAGCAGCCAGGACAGGGTAGGCACCGGGGAGCTGTTTTTT. Encoded protein: CASSQDRVGTGELFF.